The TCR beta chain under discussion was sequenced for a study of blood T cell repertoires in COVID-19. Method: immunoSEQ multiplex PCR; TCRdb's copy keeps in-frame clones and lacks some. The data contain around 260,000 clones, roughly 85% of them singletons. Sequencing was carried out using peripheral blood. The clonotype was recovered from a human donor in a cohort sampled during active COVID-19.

Here the CDR3 reads CASSWTSTGLGYTF. The CDR3 DNA sequence: TGTGCCAGCAGTTGGACCTCGACAGGGTTGGGCTACACCTTC. This sequence joins TRBV6-5 and TRBJ1-2, with TRBD1 identical over 7 bases. Germline V gene data show CDR1 as MNHEY and CDR2 as SVGAGI. This CDR3 has 14 residues. The J segment lost 8 bases and the V segment lost 4 bases, leaving 10 bases of the junction unmatched.